These 4 T cell receptor beta chains share one sample of origin, sequenced in a study of T cells in Graves' hyperthyroidism and ophthalmopathy. TCR beta CDR3 sequences were amplified from RNA transcripts. Researchers ran a first-round RT-PCR on the TCR CDR3 using the HTBI primer set. TCRdb used MiXCR to reprocess the multiplex PCR reads, holding one entry per CDR3 protein. Of fewer than 350,000 distinct CDR3 sequences in the sample, around a fifth were seen once. The sequenced sample was blood. The receptors shown here come from a woman aged 50 to 60 with Graves' hyperthyroidism.

This clonotype was detected many times. The rearrangement uses TRBV11-2 and TRBJ2-7; the D gene is possibly TRBD2 (5 bases). Germline loops: CDR1 SGHAT, CDR2 FQNNGV. There are 14 residues in the CDR3. The V and J ends lost 5 bases and 6 bases respectively, with 17 bases between them. The chain's CDR3 is CASSPRAEGSEQYF. DNA for the CDR3: TGTGCCAGCAGCCCCCGGGCTGAGGGTTCCGAGCAGTACTTC.

This clonotype was detected ten times or more. V and J are TRBV29-1 and TRBJ1-1; 9 nucleotides match TRBD1. The CDR3 consists of 13 residues. The V and J ends lost 7 bases and 4 bases, in that order; junction bases with no gene match: 7. Germline loops: CDR1 SQVTM, CDR2 ANQGSEA. The chain's CDR3 is CSGGQGLGTEAFF. The CDR3 bases are TGCAGCGGGGGACAGGGATTAGGCACTGAAGCTTTCTTT.

This clonotype was observed many times. V usage is TRBV3-1 and J usage is TRBJ2-3; D gene unclear. This CDR3 contains 16 residues. The germline gives CDR1 LGHDT, CDR2 YNNKEL (reference sequence). Trimming removed 0 bases from V and 1 base from J, with 11 bases in between. CDR3 in DNA: TGTGCCAGCAGCCAAGAGGCAGCAGGAGGCACAGATACGCAGTATTTT. It specifies CASSQEAAGGTDTQYF.

The chain links TRBV20-1 to TRBJ2-1; no clear D. V lost 0 bases to trimming and J lost 7 bases, with 10 bases between them. The CDR3 covers 13 residues. Germline V gene sequence: CDR1 DFQATT, CDR2 SNEGSKA (reference sequence). CDR3 in DNA: TGCAGTGCTAGAGATGGGGTCGGGAATGAGCAGTTCTTC. It codes for CSARDGVGNEQFF.